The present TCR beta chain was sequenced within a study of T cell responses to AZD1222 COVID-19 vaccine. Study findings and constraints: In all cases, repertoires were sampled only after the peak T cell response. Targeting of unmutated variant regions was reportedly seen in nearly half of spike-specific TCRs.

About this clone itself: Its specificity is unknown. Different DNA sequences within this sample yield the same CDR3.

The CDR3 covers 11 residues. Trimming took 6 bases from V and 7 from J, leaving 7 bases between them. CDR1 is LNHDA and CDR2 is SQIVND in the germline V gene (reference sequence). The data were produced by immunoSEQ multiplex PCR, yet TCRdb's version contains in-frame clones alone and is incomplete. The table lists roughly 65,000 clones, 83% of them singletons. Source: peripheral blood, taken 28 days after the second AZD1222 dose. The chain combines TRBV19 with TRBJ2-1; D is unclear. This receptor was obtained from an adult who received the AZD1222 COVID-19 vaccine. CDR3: CASSRWNEQFF. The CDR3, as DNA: TGTGCCAGTAGCCGGTGGAATGAGCAGTTCTTC. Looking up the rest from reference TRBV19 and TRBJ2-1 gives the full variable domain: DGGITQSPKYLFRKEGQNVTLSCEQNLNHDAMYWYRQDPGQGLRLIYYSQIVNDFQKGDIAEGYSVSREKKESFPLTVTSAQKNPTAFYLCASSRWNEQFFGPGTRLTVL.